The rows below give T cell receptor beta chains drawn from one sample of a study of PD-L1 blockade in urothelial cancer. Some clones are missing from TCRdb's copy, which holds only in-frame ones; the method was immunoSEQ multiplex PCR. The profile shows roughly 45,000 clones, roughly 91% of them singletons. Sequenced here: PBMCs, sampled around atezolizumab (anti-PD-L1) treatment. The receptors stem from a woman in her sixties or seventies with urothelial cancer. The CDR3 runs from the conserved cysteine through the conserved F or W. Fields, in order: J gene, D gene, V gene, clone size, CDR3 protein, CDR3 DNA. A D gene is named only where the DNA matches it firmly. Part of the rows lack a size; the others show once, few, many or a class for expanded clones.

j_call: TRBJ1-6
d_call: TRBD1
v_call: TRBV25-1
clone_size: -
cdr3_aa: CASLNDRDNSPLHF
cdr3_nt: TGTGCCAGCCTTAACGACAGGGATAATTCACCCCTCCACTTT

j_call: TRBJ2-3
d_call: TRBD2
v_call: TRBV9
clone_size: -
cdr3_aa: CASSVTLAGGPGDTQYF
cdr3_nt: TGTGCCAGCAGCGTAACACTAGCGGGGGGGCCGGGAGATACGCAGTATTTT

j_call: TRBJ1-3
d_call: -
v_call: TRBV2
clone_size: few
cdr3_aa: CASKVVSGNTIYF
cdr3_nt: TGTGCCAGCAAAGTAGTCTCTGGAAACACCATATATTTT

j_call: TRBJ2-7
d_call: TRBD1
v_call: TRBV6-5
clone_size: -
cdr3_aa: CASRGQGAYEQYF
cdr3_nt: TGTGCCAGCAGGGGACAGGGAGCGTACGAGCAGTACTTC

j_call: TRBJ2-3
d_call: -
v_call: TRBV4-3
clone_size: -
cdr3_aa: CASSPAGSSTDTQYF
cdr3_nt: TGCGCCAGCAGCCCCGCGGGTTCTAGCACAGATACGCAGTATTTT

j_call: TRBJ1-2
d_call: TRBD1
v_call: TRBV10-3
clone_size: -
cdr3_aa: CAISARDRGLTNYGYTF
cdr3_nt: TGTGCCATCAGTGCCCGGGACAGGGGGTTAACTAACTATGGCTACACCTTC

j_call: TRBJ1-5
d_call: -
v_call: TRBV18
clone_size: -
cdr3_aa: CASSSGVGDNQPQHF
cdr3_nt: TGTGCCAGCTCATCGGGAGTAGGGGACAATCAGCCCCAGCATTTT

j_call: TRBJ1-2
d_call: -
v_call: TRBV7-2
clone_size: -
cdr3_aa: CASSLLTTANYGYTF
cdr3_nt: TGTGCCAGCAGCCTTCTCACAACAGCTAACTATGGCTACACCTTC

j_call: TRBJ1-2
d_call: -
v_call: TRBV6-5
clone_size: -
cdr3_aa: CASSYSRGVGYGYTF
cdr3_nt: TGTGCCAGCAGTTACTCACGGGGGGTGGGATATGGCTACACCTTC

j_call: TRBJ1-4
d_call: -
v_call: TRBV5-8
clone_size: -
cdr3_aa: CASSYRQATNEKLFF
cdr3_nt: TGTGCCAGCAGCTATCGACAGGCAACTAATGAAAAACTGTTTTTT

j_call: TRBJ1-2
d_call: -
v_call: TRBV7-9
clone_size: -
cdr3_aa: CASTAEAGYTF
cdr3_nt: TGTGCCAGCACCGCAGAGGCTGGCTACACCTTC

j_call: TRBJ2-1
d_call: TRBD2
v_call: TRBV5-1
clone_size: -
cdr3_aa: CASSLVRAREGFNEQFF
cdr3_nt: TGCGCCAGCAGCTTGGTCCGTGCGCGGGAGGGGTTCAATGAGCAGTTCTTC

j_call: TRBJ1-5
d_call: -
v_call: TRBV2
clone_size: -
cdr3_aa: CASKPPGGVGNQPQHF
cdr3_nt: TGTGCCAGCAAGCCGCCGGGGGGGGTGGGCAATCAGCCCCAGCATTTT

j_call: TRBJ2-3
d_call: TRBD2
v_call: TRBV4-2
clone_size: -
cdr3_aa: CASSSESGGIQDTQYF
cdr3_nt: TGTGCCAGCAGCTCAGAAAGCGGGGGAATTCAAGATACGCAGTATTTT

j_call: TRBJ2-1
d_call: TRBD2
v_call: TRBV28
clone_size: -
cdr3_aa: CASSLVGNRLAVSYNEQFF
cdr3_nt: TGTGCCAGCAGTTTGGTTGGAAACCGACTAGCGGTTTCCTACAATGAGCAGTTCTTC

j_call: TRBJ2-2
d_call: -
v_call: TRBV30
clone_size: -
cdr3_aa: CAWILAYLGTGELFF
cdr3_nt: TGTGCCTGGATTCTAGCGTACCTAGGCACCGGGGAGCTGTTTTTT

j_call: TRBJ2-1
d_call: -
v_call: TRBV19
clone_size: -
cdr3_aa: CASSSGVYNEQFF
cdr3_nt: TGTGCCAGTAGTTCGGGGGTCTACAATGAGCAGTTCTTC

j_call: TRBJ2-7
d_call: -
v_call: TRBV19
clone_size: once
cdr3_aa: CASSPVRLDGEQYF
cdr3_nt: TGTGCCAGTAGTCCAGTTCGACTAGACGGGGAGCAGTACTTC

j_call: TRBJ1-1
d_call: -
v_call: TRBV18
clone_size: -
cdr3_aa: CASSRGKVEAFF
cdr3_nt: TGTGCCAGCTCCCGAGGGAAAGTTGAAGCTTTCTTT

j_call: TRBJ2-1
d_call: TRBD2
v_call: TRBV5-6
clone_size: -
cdr3_aa: CASSLWAGEGYNEQFF
cdr3_nt: TGTGCCAGCAGCTTGTGGGCGGGAGAGGGGTACAATGAGCAGTTCTTC

j_call: TRBJ1-6
d_call: TRBD1
v_call: TRBV7-2
clone_size: once
cdr3_aa: CASHVLGTGNSPLHF
cdr3_nt: TGTGCCAGCCATGTTCTCGGGACAGGGAATTCACCCCTCCACTTT

j_call: TRBJ2-5
d_call: -
v_call: TRBV6-5
clone_size: once
cdr3_aa: CASSRGLGQYF
cdr3_nt: TGTGCCAGCAGTCGAGGGTTGGGCCAGTACTTC

j_call: TRBJ1-1
d_call: TRBD1
v_call: TRBV2
clone_size: -
cdr3_aa: CASSDPTGTTEAFF
cdr3_nt: TGTGCCAGCAGTGACCCGACAGGGACCACTGAAGCTTTCTTT

j_call: TRBJ2-3
d_call: TRBD2
v_call: TRBV9
clone_size: -
cdr3_aa: CASSVEVAGGTDTQYF
cdr3_nt: TGTGCCAGCAGCGTAGAGGTAGCGGGGGGCACAGATACGCAGTATTTT

j_call: TRBJ1-1
d_call: -
v_call: TRBV27
clone_size: -
cdr3_aa: CASSFYGGTEAFF
cdr3_nt: TGTGCCAGCAGTTTCTACGGGGGGACTGAAGCTTTCTTT

j_call: TRBJ2-5
d_call: TRBD1
v_call: TRBV5-1
clone_size: -
cdr3_aa: CASSDGTGVRETQYF
cdr3_nt: TGCGCCAGCAGCGATGGGACAGGGGTAAGAGAGACCCAGTACTTC

j_call: TRBJ1-1
d_call: TRBD1
v_call: TRBV7-2
clone_size: -
cdr3_aa: CASSRGQWNTEAFF
cdr3_nt: TGTGCCAGCAGCCGGGGACAGTGGAACACTGAAGCTTTCTTT

j_call: TRBJ2-1
d_call: TRBD2
v_call: TRBV4-3
clone_size: -
cdr3_aa: CASSRFSGGGYNEQFF
cdr3_nt: TGCGCCAGCAGCCGCTTTAGCGGGGGGGGCTACAATGAGCAGTTCTTC

j_call: TRBJ1-4
d_call: -
v_call: TRBV7-2
clone_size: -
cdr3_aa: CASSYRGGVNEKLFF
cdr3_nt: TGTGCCAGCAGCTACCGGGGGGGAGTGAATGAAAAACTGTTTTTT

j_call: TRBJ2-5
d_call: TRBD1
v_call: TRBV5-6
clone_size: -
cdr3_aa: CASSLQGAGETQYF
cdr3_nt: TGTGCCAGCAGCTTGCAGGGGGCGGGAGAGACCCAGTACTTC

j_call: TRBJ1-2
d_call: -
v_call: TRBV7-2
clone_size: -
cdr3_aa: CASSLYSLSYTF
cdr3_nt: TGTGCCAGCAGCTTATACAGTTTAAGCTACACCTTC

j_call: TRBJ2-5
d_call: TRBD2
v_call: TRBV19
clone_size: -
cdr3_aa: CASSTGTSGGETQYF
cdr3_nt: TGTGCCAGTAGTACGGGGACTAGCGGTGGAGAGACCCAGTACTTC

j_call: TRBJ1-2
d_call: -
v_call: TRBV7-2
clone_size: -
cdr3_aa: CASSLVGGLKYYGYTF
cdr3_nt: TGTGCCAGCAGCTTAGTAGGAGGACTCAAGTACTATGGCTACACCTTC

j_call: TRBJ1-2
d_call: -
v_call: TRBV7-9
clone_size: -
cdr3_aa: CASSPSGAYGYTF
cdr3_nt: TGTGCCAGCAGTCCTTCAGGTGCCTATGGCTACACCTTC

j_call: TRBJ2-7
d_call: TRBD2
v_call: TRBV4-1
clone_size: few
cdr3_aa: CASSPLAGPRNIYEQYF
cdr3_nt: TGCGCCAGCAGCCCGCTAGCGGGACCGCGAAATATCTACGAGCAGTACTTC

j_call: TRBJ1-5
d_call: TRBD1
v_call: TRBV4-1
clone_size: -
cdr3_aa: CASSPTGQGMQQPQHF
cdr3_nt: TGCGCCAGCAGCCCAACGGGACAGGGGATGCAACAGCCCCAGCATTTT

j_call: TRBJ1-2
d_call: -
v_call: TRBV9
clone_size: -
cdr3_aa: CASSVAPTAINYGYTF
cdr3_nt: TGTGCCAGCAGCGTAGCTCCGACAGCTATTAACTATGGCTACACCTTC

j_call: TRBJ2-1
d_call: -
v_call: TRBV13
clone_size: -
cdr3_aa: CASSFQVRHEQFF
cdr3_nt: TGTGCCAGCAGCTTTCAGGTGCGCCATGAGCAGTTCTTC

j_call: TRBJ2-3
d_call: -
v_call: TRBV15
clone_size: -
cdr3_aa: CATSMMRSSTDTQYF
cdr3_nt: TGTGCCACCAGCATGATGAGGTCTAGCACAGATACGCAGTATTTT

j_call: TRBJ1-1
d_call: TRBD1
v_call: TRBV7-8
clone_size: -
cdr3_aa: CASSLAGTGGIAFF
cdr3_nt: TGTGCCAGCAGCTTAGCGGGGACAGGGGGCATCGCTTTCTTT

j_call: TRBJ2-1
d_call: TRBD1
v_call: TRBV10-3
clone_size: -
cdr3_aa: CAISDPGQGSNEQFF
cdr3_nt: TGTGCCATCAGTGATCCGGGACAGGGATCCAATGAGCAGTTCTTC

j_call: TRBJ1-5
d_call: -
v_call: TRBV11-2
clone_size: -
cdr3_aa: CASSLDGIVNQPQHF
cdr3_nt: TGTGCCAGCAGCCTGGACGGGATAGTAAATCAGCCCCAGCATTTT

j_call: TRBJ1-2
d_call: -
v_call: TRBV7-9
clone_size: -
cdr3_aa: CASSLAGGAQGGYTF
cdr3_nt: TGTGCCAGCAGCTTAGCGGGGGGGGCGCAGGGCGGCTACACCTTC

j_call: TRBJ2-7
d_call: -
v_call: TRBV4-3
clone_size: -
cdr3_aa: CASSLGTQSSYEQYF
cdr3_nt: TGCGCCAGCAGCCTGGGGACTCAGAGCTCCTACGAGCAGTACTTC

j_call: TRBJ2-4
d_call: -
v_call: TRBV10-3
clone_size: -
cdr3_aa: CAISEIGGSGTQIAKNIQYF
cdr3_nt: TGTGCCATCAGTGAGATAGGGGGTTCAGGGACACAAATAGCCAAAAACATTCAGTACTTC

j_call: TRBJ2-7
d_call: -
v_call: TRBV5-1
clone_size: -
cdr3_aa: CASSRGSYEQYF
cdr3_nt: TGCGCCAGTTCGCGGGGCTCCTACGAGCAGTACTTC

j_call: TRBJ2-1
d_call: -
v_call: TRBV4-1
clone_size: -
cdr3_aa: CASSQVDLISYNEQFF
cdr3_nt: TGCGCCAGCAGCCAAGTAGACTTGATCTCCTACAATGAGCAGTTCTTC

j_call: TRBJ2-5
d_call: TRBD2
v_call: TRBV6-5
clone_size: -
cdr3_aa: CASSWKVAGLETQYF
cdr3_nt: TGTGCCAGCAGTTGGAAGGTAGCGGGGCTGGAGACCCAGTACTTC

j_call: TRBJ2-3
d_call: TRBD2
v_call: TRBV19
clone_size: -
cdr3_aa: CASRTLGLANPYF
cdr3_nt: TGTGCCAGTAGGACCCTGGGACTAGCGAATCCGTATTTT

j_call: TRBJ2-3
d_call: TRBD2
v_call: TRBV5-3
clone_size: -
cdr3_aa: CARSGGTSGGDTQYF
cdr3_nt: TGTGCCAGAAGCGGCGGGACTAGCGGGGGAGATACGCAGTATTTT

j_call: TRBJ2-3
d_call: -
v_call: TRBV9
clone_size: -
cdr3_aa: CASSVAGSGTDTQYF
cdr3_nt: TGTGCCAGCAGCGTAGCGGGTAGCGGAACAGATACGCAGTATTTT

j_call: TRBJ2-7
d_call: TRBD1
v_call: TRBV6-6
clone_size: -
cdr3_aa: CASSTGQFDYEQYF
cdr3_nt: TGTGCCAGCAGTACGGGACAGTTTGACTACGAGCAGTACTTC

j_call: TRBJ2-1
d_call: -
v_call: TRBV7-8
clone_size: -
cdr3_aa: CASSLEDSGYNEQFF
cdr3_nt: TGTGCCAGCAGCTTAGAGGATAGCGGTTACAATGAGCAGTTCTTC

j_call: TRBJ2-5
d_call: TRBD1
v_call: TRBV11-3
clone_size: -
cdr3_aa: CASSPRTGDKYQETQYF
cdr3_nt: TGTGCCAGCAGCCCCAGGACAGGGGACAAGTACCAAGAGACCCAGTACTTC